The clone carrying this T cell receptor beta chain was picked up many times. Its antigen is not known. CDR1 is SGHDN and CDR2 is FVKESK in the germline V gene. This CDR3 is built from 13 residues. The J segment lost 8 bases and the V segment lost 2 bases, leaving 1 base of the junction unmatched. TCRdb itself ran the PCR reads through MiXCR, one entry per CDR3 protein. The sample records about 65,000 distinct CDR3 sequences, 18% being singletons. This entry comes from a study of molecular identifiers for immune sequencing clone quantification. Study-wide findings and caveats: Reports indicate spiked Jurkat TCR RNA from one cell could be found among roughly 950,000 naive cells. Highly expanded clones may be undercounted when identical TCR molecules share barcodes.

Based on a CD8+CD4-CCR7+CD45RA+ profile, naive CD8 T cells were sorted. Sample: naive CD8+ T cells from blood, with Jurkat cell RNA spiked in. Subset defined: FACS-sorted CD8+CD4-CCR7+CD45RA+ naive T cells. The chain joins TRBV14 to TRBJ2-2; 8 bases fit TRBD2. This TCR came from a human donor in good health. Some libraries in this study had Jurkat cell RNA spiked in. The CDR3 nucleotides read TGTGCCAGCAGCCAAACTAGCGGAGGGGAGCTGTTTTTT. Protein sequence: CASSQTSGGELFF.